This T cell receptor (beta chain) was retrieved from a study of monozygotic twins with inflammatory bowel disease. Findings and limits, study-wide: Repertoire similarity was not found to differ between concordant and discordant twins, possibly from limited power. It was in IBD patients that TCRbeta diversity (inverse Simpson) was lower than in healthy co-twins.

With regard to this clonotype: Its antigen is currently unknown.

Template switching appended UMIs that held a 6-nucleotide sample barcode. Reanalyzing the 5' RACE reads, TCRdb keeps one entry per CDR3 protein, without DNA. Its listing shows 400,000 or so distinct CDR3 sequences. Germline values: CDR1 SGHTA, CDR2 FQGNSA. There are 14 residues in the CDR3. Per donor, about 2.5 ml of blood was collected and frozen. The rearrangement links TRBV7-2 to TRBJ2-7; as DNA is missing, the TRBD2 call by TCRdb cannot be tested. The receptor was isolated from a human donor with ulcerative colitis or Crohn's disease, or a healthy co-twin of an affected twin (not recorded which). Sequencing input: blood. CDR3 protein: CASSLLADSYEQYF.